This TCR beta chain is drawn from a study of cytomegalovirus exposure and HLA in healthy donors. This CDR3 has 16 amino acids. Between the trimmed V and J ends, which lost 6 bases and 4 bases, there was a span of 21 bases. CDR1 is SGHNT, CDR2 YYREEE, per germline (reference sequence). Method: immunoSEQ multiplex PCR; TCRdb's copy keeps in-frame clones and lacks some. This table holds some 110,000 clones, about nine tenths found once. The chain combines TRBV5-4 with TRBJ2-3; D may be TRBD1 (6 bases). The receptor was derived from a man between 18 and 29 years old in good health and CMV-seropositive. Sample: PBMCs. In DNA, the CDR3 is TGTGCCAGCACCCATAGCTTAGTGGGGGCGTCAGATACGCAGTATTTT. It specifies CASTHSLVGASDTQYF. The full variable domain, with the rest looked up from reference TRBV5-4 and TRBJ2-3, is ETGVTQSPTHLIKTRGQQVTLRCSSQSGHNTVSWYQQALGQGPQFIFQYYREEENGRGNFPPRFSGLQFPNYSSELNVNALELDDSALYLCASTHSLVGASDTQYFGPGTRLTVL.